This T cell receptor beta chain was sequenced during a study of T cells in Graves' hyperthyroidism and ophthalmopathy. Ten or more counts support this clonotype. Germline loops: CDR1 DFQATT, CDR2 SNEGSKA (reference sequence). There are 17 residues in the CDR3. With 2 bases removed from V and 1 base from J, the gap between germline ends came to 20 bases. Amplification yielded TCR beta CDR3 regions, with RNA transcripts as the source. A set of HTBI primers served as the primers for a first-round RT-PCR of the TCR CDR3. Using its own MiXCR run on the multiplex PCR reads, TCRdb lists one record per CDR3 protein. Among 400,000 or so distinct CDR3 sequences listed, roughly 14% were seen once.

The sample was blood. The clonotype was recovered from a woman aged 30 to 39 with Graves' ophthalmopathy. V gene TRBV20-1 combines with J gene TRBJ1-1; no reliable D call. The CDR3 loop reads CSARSQAIDIRNTEAFF. The CDR3 DNA is TGCAGTGCTAGATCCCAAGCTATAGACATCAGGAACACTGAAGCTTTCTTT.